The 19 T cell receptor beta chains below were found in one sample sequenced in a study of shared clonotypes between healthy human individuals. Measured with immunoSEQ multiplex PCR; TCRdb has only the in-frame clones, and not every one. The sample shows 400,000 or so clones, 90% to 98% of them seen only once. The specimen was memory CD8+ T cells sorted from blood. Documented subset: CD45RO+ cells pooled with CCR7-negative TemRA cells. The source of these receptors is a man in his thirties or forties in good health.

The count of this clone is one. CDR3 amino acids: CASSLWYRQSYEQYF. In DNA form, the CDR3 reads TGTGCCAGCAGTTTATGGTACAGACAATCCTACGAGCAGTACTTC. V usage is TRBV28 and J usage is TRBJ2-7; D remains unclear. With 0 bases removed from V and 1 base from J, the gap between germline ends came to 10 bases. The germline V gene encodes CDR1 MDHEN and CDR2 SYDVKM. CDR3 length equals 15 residues.

The J gene is TRBJ2-5, the V gene TRBV5-1, with 12 bases fitting TRBD2. Trimming at V came to 0 bases and at J to 6 bases, leaving 3 bases not matched to a gene. The length of the CDR3 is 15 residues. Germline V lookup: CDR1 SGHRS, CDR2 YFSETQ. CDR3 DNA: TGCGCCAGCAGCTTGGCTAGCGGGAGGGCAAAGACCCAGTACTTC. Its translation is CASSLASGRAKTQYF.

This rearrangement joins TRBV28 to TRBJ1-2; 7 bases are a match to TRBD1. Looked up from germline, CDR1 is MDHEN and CDR2 is SYDVKM. V shed 8 bases, J shed 5 bases, and the junction held 8 bases outside the gene matches. This CDR3 has 13 residues. CDR3 bases: TGTGCCAGCTCGACAGGGCCGAGATATGGCTACACCTTC. It specifies CASSTGPRYGYTF.

CDR3 sequence reads: CASSLDQIAGFIETQYF. The CDR3, as DNA: TGTGCCAGCAGCTTAGATCAAATAGCCGGGTTTATAGAGACCCAGTACTTC. The chain has TRBV11-3 and TRBJ2-5, with D unclear. Germline V gene data show CDR1 as SGHNT and CDR2 as YENEEA. The CDR3 runs 17 residues. V lost 0 bases to trimming and J lost 4 bases, with 18 bases between them.

The rearrangement joins TRBV28 to TRBJ2-7; 12 nucleotides match TRBD2. The V gene end was trimmed by 6 bases and the J gene end by 7 bases; junction bases not matched to a gene: 10. This CDR3 is 15 amino acids long. Germline CDR1 MDHEN, CDR2 SYDVKM. The chain's CDR3 is CASSQPGLAGKEQYF. Here the CDR3 DNA reads TGTGCCAGCAGCCAACCAGGACTAGCGGGAAAGGAGCAGTACTTC. Complete variable domain (other parts from reference TRBV28 and TRBJ2-7): DVKVTQSSRYLVKRTGEKVFLECVQDMDHENMFWYRQDPGLGLRLIYFSYDVKMKEKGDIPEGYSVSREKKERFSLILESASTNQTSMYLCASSQPGLAGKEQYFGPGTRLTVT.

The chain employs TRBV5-1 and TRBJ2-7; no firm D call. Trimming left V 3 bases short and J 2 bases short, with 9 bases between. The CDR3 is made up of 13 amino acids. The germline gives CDR1 SGHRS, CDR2 YFSETQ. CDR3: CASSSGPAYEQYF. The CDR3, as DNA: TGCGCCAGCAGCTCCGGGCCTGCCTACGAGCAGTACTTC.

This chain links TRBV6-5 with TRBJ1-2; tentatively, D is TRBD1 (6 bases). The CDR3 sequence is 16 residues long. V lost 0 bases, J lost 4 bases, and 15 bases lay in between. Germline CDR1 is MNHEY and CDR2 is SVGAGI. The CDR3 is CASSYSRDIALYGYTF. The CDR3 DNA is TGTGCCAGCAGTTACTCCCGGGACATCGCACTCTATGGCTACACCTTC.

This chain links TRBV10-1 with TRBJ2-2; no firm D call. This CDR3 is built from 15 residues. The V gene's germline CDR1 is WNHNN and CDR2 SYGVQD (reference sequence). The V end lost 4 bases, the J end lost 0 bases, and 9 bases lay between the germline ends. CDR3 in amino acids: CASSAAAANTGELFF. CDR3 coding DNA: TGCGCCAGCAGTGCCGCGGCCGCGAACACCGGGGAGCTGTTTTTT.

The chain uses TRBV6-5 and TRBJ2-3; 9 nucleotides align to TRBD1. The germline CDR1 and CDR2 sequences are MNHEY and SVGAGI. With 6 bases clipped from V and 3 bases from J, the junction kept 7 bases outside the gene matches. The CDR3 is 15 amino acids. The CDR3 here is CASSTGQGRTDTQYF. CDR3 coding DNA: TGTGCCAGCAGCACGGGACAGGGACGGACAGATACGCAGTATTTT.

The genes are TRBV6-1 and TRBJ1-5; weak D call: TRBD1 (6 bases). Trimming left V 1 base short and J 7 bases short, with 11 bases between. The CDR3 is 14 residues long. In germline, CDR1 is MNHNS, CDR2 SASEGT. In nucleotides, the CDR3 is TGTGCCAGCAGTGAAGGCGGGGGCGGCCAGCCCCAGCATTTT. Its translation: CASSEGGGGQPQHF.

The rearrangement links TRBV21-1 to TRBJ2-5; the DNA was not compared with TRBD2, the D call given in the table. TRBV21-1 is classified as a pseudogene. The CDR3 length is 19 residues. CDR3 sequence: CASSKPTTTSGRVRETQYF. The DNA for the CDR3 is TGTGCCAGCAGCAAACCCACGACGACTAGCGGGAGGGTCAGGGAGACCCAGTACTTC.

DNA of the CDR3: TGTGCCAGCAGCTTAAGGGGCGCCGGCTCCTACGAGCAGTACTTC. Amino acid sequence: CASSLRGAGSYEQYF. This chain uses TRBV11-2 with TRBJ2-7; D is perhaps TRBD1 (5 bases). Trimming cost V 2 bases and J 0 bases, with 11 bases left between them. The CDR3 loop spans 15 amino acids. The germline gives CDR1 SGHAT, CDR2 FQNNGV. The full variable domain, completed using reference TRBV11-2 and TRBJ2-7, is EAGVAQSPRYKIIEKRQSVAFWCNPISGHATLYWYQQILGQGPKLLIQFQNNGVVDDSQLPKDRFSAERLKGVDSTLKIQPAKLEDSAVYLCASSLRGAGSYEQYFGPGTRLTVT.

This rearrangement joins TRBV25-1 to TRBJ2-7; D might be TRBD2 (6 bases). Trimming removed 4 bases from V and 3 bases from J, with 16 bases in between. The CDR3 is 15 residues long. Looked up from germline, CDR1 is MGHDK and CDR2 is SYGVNS. CDR3 bases: TGTGCCAGCAGTGTGGTGGGAGGAAGTCACTACGAGCAGTACTTC. Translated, it gives CASSVVGGSHYEQYF.

The chain links TRBV28 to TRBJ1-1, with 7 bases matching TRBD1. Germline CDR1 is MDHEN and CDR2 is SYDVKM. This CDR3 contains 16 residues. V was clipped by 2 bases and J by 4 bases; unmatched bases: 10. Here the CDR3 reads CASSLSSQGESTEAFF. The CDR3 DNA reads TGTGCCAGCAGTTTAAGTTCTCAGGGGGAGAGCACTGAAGCTTTCTTT. Full variable domain (missing parts from reference TRBV28 and TRBJ1-1): DVKVTQSSRYLVKRTGEKVFLECVQDMDHENMFWYRQDPGLGLRLIYFSYDVKMKEKGDIPEGYSVSREKKERFSLILESASTNQTSMYLCASSLSSQGESTEAFFGQGTRLTVV.

The V gene is TRBV9, the J gene TRBJ2-2; 10 nucleotides align to TRBD2. CDR1 and CDR2 from the germline V gene are SGDLS and YYNGEE. This CDR3 has 15 residues. V trimming: 4 bases; J trimming: 7 bases; junction bases outside the gene matches: 7. The CDR3 spells CASSTLAGANGELFF. The CDR3 DNA sequence: TGTGCCAGCAGCACCCTAGCGGGAGCAAACGGGGAGCTGTTTTTT.

The chain links TRBV25-1 to TRBJ2-1; 8 nucleotides align to TRBD2. The CDR3 spans 14 residues. Germline CDR1 and CDR2: MGHDK and SYGVNS. The ends lost 3 bases at V and 2 bases at J; junction bases unmatched: 0. The CDR3 is CASSDGRAYNEQFF. CDR3 DNA sequence: TGTGCCAGCAGTGACGGGAGGGCCTACAATGAGCAGTTCTTC.

The rearrangement links TRBV30 to TRBJ2-7; D perhaps matches TRBD1 (6 bases). Germline loops: CDR1 GTSNPN, CDR2 SVGIG (reference sequence). This CDR3 is 11 amino acids long. V lost 5 bases and J lost 5, with 10 bases in between. The CDR3 sequence: CAWQGSDEQYF. The CDR3 DNA reads as TGTGCCTGGCAGGGGTCCGACGAGCAGTACTTC.

Concerning this clone: The same CDR3 arises from other DNA sequences in this sample as well. The chain uses TRBV11-2 and TRBJ2-7; 9 nucleotides agree with TRBD2. The germline CDR1 and CDR2 sequences are SGHAT and FQNNGV. V gave up 2 bases and J gave up 4 bases; unmatched junction bases: 3. CDR3 length: 14 amino acids. The CDR3 sequence: CASSLTSGFYEQYF. The CDR3 region has the DNA TGTGCCAGCAGCTTAACTAGCGGGTTTTACGAGCAGTACTTC.

The chain couples TRBV27 to TRBJ2-1, with no clear D. From germline, CDR1 is MNHEY and CDR2 SMNVEV (reference sequence). V was pared by 3 bases and J by 10 bases, with 13 bases between. This CDR3 is 13 amino acids long. CDR3 sequence: CASSLGALGEQFF. The CDR3 coding sequence is TGTGCCAGCAGTTTGGGCGCGCTCGGGGAGCAGTTCTTC.